This T cell receptor (beta chain) appears in the sequencing data of a study of a mutant IDH1 vaccine in newly diagnosed glioma (dated by TCRdb to the early 2020s). At the level of the whole study: Vaccination began 4-6 weeks after radiotherapy alone, or alongside temozolomide cycles in the chemotherapy-containing groups. Prior to enrollment, standard therapy consisting of radiotherapy alone, temozolomide alone, or radiochemotherapy with temozolomide had been administered to patients, with the combination being received by most patients. For exploratory analyses, under 30 treated patients had longitudinal TCRB deep sequencing done wherever samples were available. Of the approximately 29 treated patients, around 62% were male and around 38% were female, and a mean age of about 37 years was recorded. Peripheral blood was collected at six visits: V03 (baseline), V05, V07, V10, V12 and V13. The week-35 safety follow-up was designated visit V12, and the week-47 end of study was designated visit V13.

CDR1 and CDR2 are drawn from the germline V gene: SGHRS, YFSETQ. From cysteine to phenylalanine, the CDR3 is 13 amino acids long. Of all the DNA, just the CDR3 is kept, 39 bases in frame from base 1. V is clipped by 1 base and J by 5 bases, and the sequence between their germline boundaries is 9 bases long. Details on this clone: Which antigen it targets is not known. Base qualities are not at hand, and no much larger clone is one base apart.

Explained via the paper, the time point label denotes: week 47, end of study. Each vaccine dose was 300 ug of a 20-mer mutant IDH1 peptide in Montanide, given subcutaneously with topical imiquimod. Eight vaccinations were administered to patients in weeks 1, 3, 5, 7, 11, 15, 19 and 23, corresponding to visits V03 through V10. Donors had newly diagnosed WHO grade 3 or 4 IDH1-mutant astrocytomas with loss of nuclear ATRX. The samples were drawn from NOA16, a multicentre, single-arm, open-label phase I trial in Germany that tested a mutant IDH1 peptide vaccine in humans for the first time. The DNeasy Blood and Tissue Kit was used to extract genomic DNA from EDTA blood for TCRB sequencing. Points the paper makes about the study in general: PBMC samples for TCRB deep sequencing were selected based on availability. The authors stated that sample limitations prevented analyses of patient blood samples from being reproduced. Immune responses induced by the vaccine were seen in approximately 93% of patients across multiple MHC alleles. No apparent relationship was observed between pseudoprogression and alterations in the top peripheral T cell clonotypes detected by TCRB sequencing.

The library was produced with the immunoSEQ multiplex PCR assay. Rearranged TCR beta chain sequences were amplified using the hsTCRB Kit according to the manufacturer's protocol. An Illumina MiSeq was used to sequence the TCRB libraries. In the source study's methods: The kit vendor's proprietary platform handled demultiplexing, trimming and gene mapping. TCRdb's version of the immuneACCESS table is confined to in-frame rearrangements and falls short of the full clone set. An unresolved V gene accounts for under half of the shortfall where checked; the remainder is of unknown origin. That table supplies the V and J calls and clone size; D and trimming were determined from the DNA. The table for this sample lists around 60,000 clones; roughly 80% of them were counted only once. The ten largest clones take up 3.5% to 4% of the sample.

This clonotype was sampled from a young man with glioma. The sequences come from PBMCs, collected from a glioma patient whose treatment included an IDH1 peptide vaccine. The sequence joins TRBV5-1 to TRBJ2-5; TRBD2 might be the D gene, on 5 matching bases. CDR3 sequence: CASSLSGEETQYF. The nucleotide sequence reads TGCGCCAGCAGCTTGTCCGGGGAGGAGACCCAGTACTTC.